Given below is one T cell receptor (beta chain) in context. The data originate from a study of blood T cell repertoires in COVID-19. The CDR3 is 16 residues long. The germline gives CDR1 LGHDT, CDR2 YNNKEL (reference sequence). V was pared by 0 bases and J by 1 base, with 4 bases of the junction left unmatched. Repertoires were generated with immunoSEQ multiplex PCR, while TCRdb's copy carries only in-frame clones and drops some. The sample lists fewer than 90,000 clones; roughly 90% were seen once. The V and J genes are TRBV3-1 (or the pseudogene TRBV3-2) and TRBJ2-3; 7 bases are a match to TRBD1. The receptor's source is an elderly man in a cohort sampled during active COVID-19. The sequenced sample was peripheral blood. The CDR3 bases are TGTGCCAGCAGCCAAGAGACAGGGTCGGGCACAGATACGCAGTATTTT. This gives the protein CASSQETGSGTDTQYF.